This T cell receptor (beta chain) was identified in a study of blood T cell repertoires in COVID-19. The wider study: Spain, Italy and the United States supplied samples that represented acute and convalescent COVID-19. T cells, B-cell-depleted T cells, or PBMCs provided the cDNA or gDNA that served as material.

Original analysis: Amplified reference gene primers provided the basis for estimating nucleated cell counts. Data came from immunoSEQ multiplex PCR; TCRdb stores just in-frame clones and leaves some out. D and trimming come from the DNA, and the V and J calls and clone size come from that table. This repertoire shows 88,000 or so clones, approximately 87% found once; its top ten account for around 10%. Germline lookup yields CDR1 SGHRS and CDR2 YFSETQ. V lost 1 base and J lost 0, with 27 bases in between. The CDR3 is 21 residues long. The sample consisted of peripheral blood. This rearrangement joins TRBV5-1 to TRBJ2-3, with D tentatively TRBD1 (7 bases). This sequence was found in a human donor in a cohort sampled during active COVID-19. The chain's CDR3 is CASSLRARSWRGPPSTDTQYF. The CDR3 DNA reads TGCGCCAGCAGCTTGCGGGCGAGGTCGTGGAGGGGGCCGCCTAGCACAGATACGCAGTATTTT.